This T cell receptor (beta chain) was captured in a study of cytomegalovirus exposure and HLA in healthy donors. PCR used 60 Vbeta primers and 13 Jbeta primers. The protocol was immunoSEQ multiplex PCR, while the TCRdb copy is restricted to in-frame clones and leaves out a portion. The data contain roughly 110,000 clones, roughly 80% of them singletons. CDR3 size: 13 residues. V was clipped by 1 base and J by 7 bases, with 12 bases between them. Germline V gene sequence: CDR1 SGHDT, CDR2 YYEEEE. Sequenced material: PBMCs. V usage is TRBV5-6 and J usage is TRBJ2-7; weak D call: TRBD2 (5 bases). This receptor was obtained from a man under 40 in good health and CMV-seronegative. The CDR3 DNA reads TGTGCCAGCAGCTTGTCCCCATCGGGGGAGCAGTACTTC. It codes for CASSLSPSGEQYF.